The clone carrying this T cell receptor beta chain was recorded only once. Clones were read by immunoSEQ multiplex PCR, and TCRdb kept only the in-frame ones, dropping some. The sample has 75,000 to 95,000 clones, approximately 89% seen once. The data derive from a study of T cell responses to AZD1222 COVID-19 vaccine. Germline V gives CDR1 SGHTA, CDR2 FQGNSA. V gave up 2 bases and J gave up 1 base, with 8 bases separating them. The CDR3 runs 14 residues. The starting material was peripheral blood, obtained on day 0 of MenACWY control vaccination. The chain carries TRBV7-2 and TRBJ1-1; D gene unclear. The source is an adult in good health. Here the CDR3 reads CASSLRSKNTEAFF. The CDR3 coding sequence is TGTGCCAGCAGCTTACGGAGCAAGAACACTGAAGCTTTCTTT.